The 4 T cell receptor beta chains below were found in one sample sequenced in a study of T cells in women clearing cervical HPV infection. Sequencing used immunoSEQ multiplex PCR; TCRdb keeps in-frame clones, though not all of them. The repertoire table contains 30,000 to 40,000 clones. The sequenced sample was blood buffy coat. These receptors were taken from a woman between 18 and 70 years old with a cervical HPV16 infection that either progressed to CIN3+ or cleared (not recorded which).

Regarding this clone: The read ends 3 residues before the CDR3 terminus; that terminus is restored from the germline J gene. The chain employs TRBV5-1 and TRBJ2-4; 9 nucleotides line up with TRBD2. The CDR3 is made up of 14 amino acids. Germline CDR1 and CDR2: SGHRS and YFSETQ. The CDR3 loop reads CASSSGHGTSFQYF. Incomplete CDR3 DNA: TGCGCCAGCAGCTCCGGGCATGGGACTAGCTTT.

As concerns this clone: The read gets to within 3 residues of the CDR3 end, and the germline J gene fills in the rest. The V gene is TRBV18, the J gene TRBJ1-2; TRBD1 aligns across 12 bases. The CDR3 loop spans 14 amino acids. Germline assignment: CDR1 KGHSH and CDR2 LQKENI. The CDR3 bases that were read are TGTGCCAGCTCTCGGGGACAGGGGGCGGGCGAC. This codes for CASSRGQGAGD. The full CDR3 protein reads CASSRGQGAGDYTF.

As to this clone: Read data end 3 residues before the CDR3 end; the end is taken from the germline J gene. This chain connects TRBV20-1 to TRBJ1-2, with 7 bases fitting TRBD1. Germline V gives CDR1 DFQATT, CDR2 SNEGSKA (reference sequence). V shed 6 bases, J shed 0 bases, and the junction held 1 base outside the gene matches. The length of the CDR3 is 12 residues. The CDR3 sequence is CSAGTANYGYTF. The CDR3 DNA, read in part, is TGCAGTGCCGGGACAGCTAACTATGGC.

As regards this clone: The CDR3 end falls 3 residues outside the read, so it is completed with the germline J gene. The rearrangement links TRBV7-2 to TRBJ1-6, with TRBD1 matching 7 bases. Germline V gene sequence: CDR1 SGHTA, CDR2 FQGNSA. The CDR3 runs 15 residues. Germline trimming cut 2 bases from V and 3 bases from J; bases unmatched to any gene: 1. The CDR3 DNA, read in part, is TGTGCCAGCAGCTTAAGGGACAGCTATAATTCACCC. The encoded protein is CASSLRDSYNSP. In full, the CDR3 is CASSLRDSYNSPLHF. The full variable domain, with the rest looked up from reference TRBV7-2 and TRBJ1-6, is GAGVSQSPSNKVTEKGKDVELRCDPISGHTALYWYRQSLGQGLEFLIYFQGNSAPDKSGLPSDRFSAERTGGSVSTLTIQRTQQEDSAVYLCASSLRDSYNSPLHFGNGTRLTVT.